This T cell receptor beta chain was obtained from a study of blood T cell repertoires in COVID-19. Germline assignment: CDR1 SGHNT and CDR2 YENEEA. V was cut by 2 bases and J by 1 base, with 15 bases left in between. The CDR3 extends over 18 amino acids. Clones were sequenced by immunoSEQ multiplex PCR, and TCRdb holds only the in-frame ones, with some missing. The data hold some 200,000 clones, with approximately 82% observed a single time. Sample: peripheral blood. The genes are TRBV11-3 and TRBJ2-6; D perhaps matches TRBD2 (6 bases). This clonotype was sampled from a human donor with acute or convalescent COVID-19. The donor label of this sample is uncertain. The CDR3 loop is CASSLSRGLGSGANVLTF. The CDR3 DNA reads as TGTGCCAGCAGCTTATCGCGGGGTCTAGGGTCTGGGGCCAACGTCCTGACTTTC. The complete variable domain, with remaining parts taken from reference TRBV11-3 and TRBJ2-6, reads EAGVVQSPRYKIIEKKQPVAFWCNPISGHNTLYWYLQNLGQGPELLIRYENEEAVDDSQLPKDRFSAERLKGVDSTLKIQPAELGDSAVYLCASSLSRGLGSGANVLTFGAGSRLTVL.